These 6 T cell receptor beta chains were all obtained from the same sample, sequenced in a study of T-cell reconstitution after alpha-beta-depleted transplantation in children. Broader study findings: T-cell counts and diversity at one year post-transplant came mainly from newly produced T cells.

Unique molecular identifiers were built into the TCRbeta library. TCRdb re-analysed the PCR reads in MiXCR, keeping a single row per CDR3 protein. This sample has 250,000 to 300,000 distinct CDR3 sequences, with 6% to 10% found just once. Their antigens remain unidentified. The sample here was peripheral blood, taken 360 days after TCRalphabeta/CD19-depleted stem cell transplant. The receptors were sampled from a female patient aged 2 to 10 who had a stem cell transplant for Fanconi anemia, so the T cells may come from the graft donor.

This clonotype was detected only a few times. The V call is TRBV20-1, the J call TRBJ2-5; TRBD2 agrees at 8 bases. The CDR3 has 18 amino acids. Germline CDR1 DFQATT, CDR2 SNEGSKA (reference sequence). Trimming took 5 bases from V and 2 from J; bases not matched to a gene: 19. The CDR3 coding sequence is TGCAGTGCTGCCCTAGAGCCGTGGGCGGGGGGCCGTCAAGAGACCCAGTACTTC. Amino acid sequence: CSAALEPWAGGRQETQYF.

This clonotype was counted only a few times. This chain uses TRBV4-3 with TRBJ1-2; D is undetermined. Germline V gene data show CDR1 as LGHNA and CDR2 as YSLEER. The CDR3 is 15 amino acids. The V end was cut by 1 base, the J end by 6 bases, with 15 bases between. The CDR3 DNA sequence: TGCGCCAGCAGCCAAGGGATAATTTCCCCCCATGGCTACACCTTC. Residues: CASSQGIISPHGYTF.

The chain links TRBV6-1 to TRBJ2-7, with 15 bases aligning to TRBD2. J was trimmed by 0 bases and V by 2 bases; bases with no gene match: 11. The CDR3 contains 20 residues. The germline V gene has CDR1 MNHNS and CDR2 SASEGT. CDR3 amino acids: CASSEFRGLAGGWLSYEQYF. For the CDR3, the DNA is TGTGCCAGCAGTGAATTTCGGGGACTAGCGGGGGGATGGCTCTCCTACGAGCAGTACTTC.

The chain joins TRBV11-1 to TRBJ2-1; the match to TRBD2 covers 9 bases. CDR3 length: 14 amino acids. With 6 bases clipped from V and 8 bases from J, the junction kept 8 bases outside the gene matches. From germline, CDR1 is SGHAT and CDR2 FQDESV (reference sequence). The chain's CDR3 is CASSRSGRFDEQFF. The CDR3 nucleotides are TGTGCCAGCAGTCGTAGCGGGAGATTCGATGAGCAGTTCTTC.

The sample holds many counts of this clonotype. J is TRBJ2-1 and V is TRBV12-3 or TRBV12-4; D uncertain. CDR3 length equals 12 residues. Deletions cut 2 bases from V and 9 bases from J, with 8 bases between. CDR3 nucleotides: TGTGCCAGCAGTTTACGACCGAGTGAGCAGTTCTTC. As protein: CASSLRPSEQFF.

The chain carries TRBV7-3 and TRBJ2-1; D unclear. V lost 1 base and J 0 bases, leaving 13 bases between the germline ends. The CDR3 loop spans 17 amino acids. The germline CDR1 and CDR2 sequences are SGHTA and FQGTGA. The DNA for the CDR3 is TGTGCCAGCAGCTTAAACGGCGGCACCAACTCCTACAATGAGCAGTTCTTC. Translating it yields CASSLNGGTNSYNEQFF.